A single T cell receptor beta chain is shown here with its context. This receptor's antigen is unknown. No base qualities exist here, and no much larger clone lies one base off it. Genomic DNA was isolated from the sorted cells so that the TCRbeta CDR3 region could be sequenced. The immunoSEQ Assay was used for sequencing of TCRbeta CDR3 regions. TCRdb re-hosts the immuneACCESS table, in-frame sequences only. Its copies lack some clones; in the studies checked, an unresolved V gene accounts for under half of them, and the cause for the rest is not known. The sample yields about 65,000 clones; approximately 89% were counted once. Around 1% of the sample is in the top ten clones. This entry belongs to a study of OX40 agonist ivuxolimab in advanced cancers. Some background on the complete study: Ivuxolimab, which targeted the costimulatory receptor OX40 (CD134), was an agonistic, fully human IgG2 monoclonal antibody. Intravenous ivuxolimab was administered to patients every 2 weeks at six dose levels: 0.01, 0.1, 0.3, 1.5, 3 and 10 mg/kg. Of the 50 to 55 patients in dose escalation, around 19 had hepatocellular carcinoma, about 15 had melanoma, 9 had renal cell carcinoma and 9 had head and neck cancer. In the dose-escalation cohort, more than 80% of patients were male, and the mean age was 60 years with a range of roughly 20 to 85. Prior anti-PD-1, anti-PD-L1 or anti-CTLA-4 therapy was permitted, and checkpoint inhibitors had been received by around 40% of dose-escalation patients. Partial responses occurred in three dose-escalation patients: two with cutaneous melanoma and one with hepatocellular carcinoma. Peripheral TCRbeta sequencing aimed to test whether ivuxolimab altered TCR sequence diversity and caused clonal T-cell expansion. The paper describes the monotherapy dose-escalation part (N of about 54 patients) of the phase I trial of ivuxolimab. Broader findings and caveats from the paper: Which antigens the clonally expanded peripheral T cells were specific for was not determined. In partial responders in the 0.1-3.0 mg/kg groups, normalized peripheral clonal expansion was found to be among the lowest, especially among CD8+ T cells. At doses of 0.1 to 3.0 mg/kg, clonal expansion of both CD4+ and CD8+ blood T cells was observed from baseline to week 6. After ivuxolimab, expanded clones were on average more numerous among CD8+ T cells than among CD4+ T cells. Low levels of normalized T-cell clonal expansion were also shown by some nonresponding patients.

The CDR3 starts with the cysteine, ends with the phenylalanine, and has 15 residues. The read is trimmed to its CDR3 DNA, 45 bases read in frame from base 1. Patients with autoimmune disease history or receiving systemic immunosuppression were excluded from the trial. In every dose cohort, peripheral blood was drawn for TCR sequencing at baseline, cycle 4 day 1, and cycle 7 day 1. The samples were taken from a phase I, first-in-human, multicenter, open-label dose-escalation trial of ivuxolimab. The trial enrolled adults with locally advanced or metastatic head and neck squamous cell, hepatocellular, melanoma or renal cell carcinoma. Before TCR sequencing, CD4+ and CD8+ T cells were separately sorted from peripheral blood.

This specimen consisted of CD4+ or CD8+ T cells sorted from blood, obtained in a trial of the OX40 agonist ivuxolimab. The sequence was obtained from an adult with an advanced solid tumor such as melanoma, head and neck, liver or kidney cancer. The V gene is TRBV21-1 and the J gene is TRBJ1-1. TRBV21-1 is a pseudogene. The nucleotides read TGTGCCAGCACCGCTTGGAGGGGGGATGACACTGAAGCTTTCTTT. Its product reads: CASTAWRGDDTEAFF.